Presented here are 8 T cell receptor beta chains from one specimen sequenced in a study of blood T cell repertoires in COVID-19 (TCRdb year 2020). Library method: the immunoSEQ multiplex PCR assay. The immuneACCESS repertoire file appears here via TCRdb, limited to in-frame rearrangements. These files lack a portion of the clones; in checked studies, under half of the deficit traces to unresolved V genes, and the cause of the others is not known. Present in this sample are over 300,000 clones, 86% of which were seen just once. Around 1.7% of the sample is in the top ten clones. The sequenced material came from peripheral blood. The source is a woman between 50 and 59 years old with acute or convalescent COVID-19.

The chain has TRBV18 and TRBJ1-1, with 8 nucleotides matching TRBD1. V gave up 1 base and J gave up 4 bases; unmatched junction bases: 11. This CDR3 has 17 amino acids. In germline, CDR1 is KGHSH, CDR2 LQKENI. CDR3 sequence: CASSPRLPGGLGTEAFF. In DNA, the CDR3 is TGTGCCAGCTCACCACGCTTGCCAGGGGGCCTTGGCACTGAAGCTTTCTTT.

The chain has TRBV18 and TRBJ1-1, with 7 bases identical to TRBD1. The germline CDR1 and CDR2 sequences are KGHSH and LQKENI. Losses at the gene ends were 8 bases for V and 5 bases for J; bases not matched to a gene: 5. The CDR3 has 12 amino acids. The CDR3 spells CASQNRGTEAFF. For the CDR3, the DNA is TGTGCCAGCCAGAACAGGGGTACTGAAGCTTTCTTT.

CDR3 DNA: TGTGCCAGCAGCGGGAACAGGGGGCTTGAGCAGTACTTC. It is translated as CASSGNRGLEQYF. V gene TRBV6-5 combines with J gene TRBJ2-7; TRBD1 matches at 9 bases. J lost 7 bases, V lost 6 bases, and 7 bases had no gene match. The length of the CDR3 is 13 residues. The V gene's germline CDR1 is MNHEY and CDR2 SVGAGI.

The chain combines TRBV5-5 with TRBJ2-7; no clear D. V was clipped by 4 bases and J by 1 base, with 12 bases between them. This CDR3 is 14 amino acids long. The germline CDR1 and CDR2 sequences are SGHKS and YYEKEE (reference sequence). CDR3 bases: TGTGCCAGCAGCCTCCAGACTGCGTCCTACGAGCAGTACTTC. It specifies CASSLQTASYEQYF.

V is TRBV6-5 and J is TRBJ1-2, with D perhaps TRBD1 (5 bases). Trimming took 6 bases from V and 4 from J, leaving 12 bases between them. The CDR3 runs to 13 residues. Germline CDR1 reads MNHEY; CDR2 reads SVGAGI. CDR3 sequence: CASSQGELYGYTF. The CDR3, as DNA: TGTGCCAGCAGCCAAGGGGAACTCTATGGCTACACCTTC.

This chain connects TRBV14 to TRBJ2-1; maybe TRBD2 (5 bases). Germline CDR1 reads SGHDN; CDR2 reads FVKESK. CDR3 length: 16 amino acids. Between the trimmed V and J ends, which lost 5 bases and 3 bases, there was a span of 17 bases. CDR3 coding DNA: TGTGCCAGCAGCTATGAGGGTAGCCCAATCTACAATGAGCAGTTCTTC. Protein product: CASSYEGSPIYNEQFF.

The rearrangement joins TRBV28 to TRBJ2-7; D is ambiguous. CDR1 is MDHEN and CDR2 is SYDVKM in the germline V gene. The CDR3 sequence is 13 residues long. The V end was cut by 4 bases, the J end by 3 bases, with 10 bases between. The CDR3 nucleotides are TGTGCCAGCAGTTCCAGTGCCCTCTACGAGCAGTACTTC. Encoded protein: CASSSSALYEQYF.

This chain joins TRBV28 and TRBJ1-2; no firm D call. V was cut by 7 bases and J by 4 bases, with 10 bases left in between. Germline V gives CDR1 MDHEN, CDR2 SYDVKM. The CDR3 length is 12 residues. For the CDR3, the DNA is TGTGCCAGCAACGACATGTCCTATGGCTACACCTTC. This gives the protein CASNDMSYGYTF.